The rows below give T cell receptor beta chains drawn from one sample of a study of shared clonotypes between healthy human individuals. Only in-frame clones appear in the TCRdb table, and some are missing; sequencing was by immunoSEQ multiplex PCR. This sample has 950,000 to 1,300,000 clones, with roughly 80% found just once. Sequencing was performed on memory CD4+ T cells sorted from blood. The origin of the receptors is a man between 18 and 29 years old in good health. Each CDR3 is given with its conserved first and last residue. The D gene is left open where the match is weak. Where a row states a size, it is once, few, many or the class of an expanded clone; other rows omit it.

d_gene,v_gene,abundance,j_gene,CDR3aa,CDR3nt
.,TRBV30,.,TRBJ1-4,CAWSVGAEKLFF,TGTGCCTGGAGTGTAGGGGCTGAAAAACTGTTTTTT
.,TRBV11-2,few,TRBJ1-1,CASSLREGTEAFF,TGTGCCAGCAGCTTAAGGGAAGGCACTGAAGCTTTCTTT
.,TRBV21-1,.,TRBJ1-3,CASTPGNSGNTIYF,TGTGCCAGCACCCCAGGGAACTCTGGAAACACCATATATTTT
.,TRBV5-1,.,TRBJ2-5,CASSLGAETQYF,TGCGCCAGCAGCTTGGGGGCGGAGACCCAGTACTTC
TRBD1,TRBV5-1,.,TRBJ1-1,CASSLQPGQGAEAFF,TGCGCCAGCAGCTTACAACCGGGACAGGGGGCCGAAGCTTTCTTT
TRBD2,TRBV6-1,.,TRBJ2-1,CASRVAGGADNEQFF,TGTGCCAGCAGGGTAGCGGGGGGGGCCGACAATGAGCAGTTCTTC
.,TRBV5-6,few,TRBJ2-1,CASSLARTTNEQFF,TGTGCCAGCAGCTTGGCCCGGACCACCAATGAGCAGTTCTTC
TRBD1,TRBV10-1,.,TRBJ2-2,CASSEFRQGPGELFF,TGCGCCAGCAGTGAGTTTCGACAGGGTCCCGGGGAGCTGTTTTTT
.,TRBV30,.,TRBJ1-4,CAWSLRSNEKLFF,TGTGCCTGGAGTTTGAGATCTAATGAAAAACTGTTTTTT
.,TRBV19,.,TRBJ1-5,CASSSRGGVTMNQPQHF,TGTGCCAGTAGTAGTCGAGGAGGGGTTACCATGAATCAGCCCCAGCATTTT
TRBD2,TRBV5-1,.,TRBJ2-1,CASTPGTSGSNEQFF,TGCGCCAGCACCCCCGGGACTAGCGGGAGCAATGAGCAGTTCTTC
TRBD1,TRBV5-1,.,TRBJ2-7,CASSRDRISYEQYF,TGCGCCAGCAGCCGGGACAGGATCTCCTACGAGCAGTACTTC
TRBD1,TRBV27,few,TRBJ1-2,CASSWGTGANYGYTF,TGTGCCAGCAGTTGGGGGACAGGAGCCAACTATGGCTACACCTTC
TRBD1,TRBV5-1,once,TRBJ2-1,CASSSGQAYNEQFF,TGCGCCAGCAGCTCCGGACAGGCGTACAATGAGCAGTTCTTC
.,TRBV21-1,.,TRBJ2-5,CASSKMKRTGKAETQYF,TGTGCCAGCAGCAAAATGAAGCGGACAGGGAAGGCCGAGACCCAGTACTTC
.,TRBV10-2,.,TRBJ2-4,CASSEGNIQYF,TGCGCCAGCAGTGAGGGAAACATTCAGTACTTC
TRBD2,TRBV7-2,.,TRBJ2-5,CASSLGLAGTQETQYF,TGTGCCAGCAGCCTGGGACTAGCGGGAACTCAAGAGACCCAGTACTTC
TRBD1,TRBV4-1,.,TRBJ2-2,CASSQGQGGVGELFF,TGCGCCAGCAGCCAAGGACAGGGGGGAGTCGGGGAGCTGTTTTTT
TRBD1,TRBV29-1,.,TRBJ1-1,CSGYRGTLNTEAFF,TGCAGCGGTTACAGGGGGACCCTGAACACTGAAGCTTTCTTT
TRBD1,TRBV5-5,.,TRBJ1-2,CASSVDRVRTNGYTF,TGTGCCAGCAGCGTGGACAGGGTTCGAACTAATGGCTACACCTTC
.,TRBV7-2,few,TRBJ1-1,CASSGAGSGTEAFF,TGTGCCAGCAGCGGCGCGGGCAGTGGGACTGAAGCTTTCTTT
.,TRBV2,.,TRBJ2-5,CASTVPKGKTQYF,TGTGCCAGCACGGTCCCCAAAGGGAAGACCCAGTACTTC
TRBD1,TRBV19,.,TRBJ1-4,CASRGTANEKLFF,TGTGCCAGTAGGGGGACAGCGAATGAAAAACTGTTTTTT
.,TRBV25-1,.,TRBJ2-7,CASRGGSYEQYF,TGTGCCAGCAGGGGGGGCAGCTACGAGCAGTACTTC
.,TRBV5-5,.,TRBJ1-6,CASSPTDSSYNSPLHF,TGTGCCAGCAGCCCGACAGATAGCTCCTATAATTCACCCCTCCACTTT
.,TRBV2,.,TRBJ2-7,CASSTHGEHYEQYF,TGTGCCAGCAGCACTCATGGGGAGCACTACGAGCAGTACTTC
.,TRBV28,.,TRBJ2-6,CASRRQSSGANVLTF,TGTGCCAGCAGGAGACAGAGCTCTGGGGCCAACGTCCTGACTTTC
TRBD2,TRBV4-3,.,TRBJ2-1,CASTIGAGGHNEQFF,TGCGCCAGCACCATAGGGGCGGGAGGGCACAATGAGCAGTTCTTC
.,TRBV11-2,.,TRBJ1-1,CASTLRGAVDTEAFF,TGTGCCAGCACCCTACGAGGGGCAGTGGACACTGAAGCTTTCTTT
TRBD1,TRBV10-3,few,TRBJ1-1,CAISPGGDTEAFF,TGTGCCATCAGCCCAGGGGGTGACACTGAAGCTTTCTTT
.,TRBV6-6,.,TRBJ1-2,CASSYTPESTGYTF,TGTGCCAGCAGTTACACCCCTGAGTCAACGGGCTACACCTTC
.,TRBV4-1,.,TRBJ1-6,CASSPAVTSPLHF,TGCGCCAGCAGCCCAGCCGTTACTTCACCCCTCCACTTT
TRBD1,TRBV5-6,.,TRBJ1-2,CASSLTGKYYGYTF,TGTGCCAGCAGTTTGACAGGGAAGTACTATGGCTACACCTTC
.,TRBV30,.,TRBJ1-6,CAWSKARNSPLHF,TGTGCCTGGAGTAAGGCGCGTAATTCACCCCTCCACTTT
.,TRBV14,.,TRBJ2-3,CASGGELTDTQYF,TGTGCCAGCGGAGGGGAACTCACAGATACGCAGTATTTT
.,TRBV9,.,TRBJ1-6,CASSPRVGVVDSPLHF,TGTGCCAGCAGCCCCCGCGTGGGGGTTGTAGATTCACCCCTCCACTTT
TRBD1,TRBV27,.,TRBJ2-3,CASSFLGQDTDTQYF,TGTGCCAGCAGTTTCTTAGGACAGGACACAGATACGCAGTATTTT
TRBD2,TRBV4-3,.,TRBJ2-7,CASSQGLGGFYEQYF,TGCGCCAGCAGCCAAGGCCTGGGAGGGTTCTACGAGCAGTACTTC
TRBD2,TRBV5-1,few,TRBJ2-5,CASSPGTSVWETQYF,TGCGCCAGCAGCCCAGGGACTAGCGTGTGGGAGACCCAGTACTTC
.,TRBV10-2,.,TRBJ2-2,CASSGAAGAYGTLFF,TGCGCCAGCAGTGGGGCGGCAGGGGCCTACGGGACGCTGTTTTTT
.,TRBV19,.,TRBJ1-2,CASSPQLFYGYTF,TGTGCCAGTAGTCCCCAGCTTTTTTATGGCTACACCTTC
.,TRBV4-1,.,TRBJ2-1,CASSQESVYNEQFF,TGCGCCAGCAGCCAAGAATCCGTATACAATGAGCAGTTCTTC
TRBD1,TRBV18,.,TRBJ1-2,CASSLGTGGDYGYTF,TGTGCCAGCTCACTAGGGACAGGGGGCGACTATGGCTACACCTTC
.,TRBV4-2,.,TRBJ2-7,CASSSRQFRGYEQYF,TGTGCCAGCAGCTCAAGACAGTTTCGGGGCTACGAGCAGTACTTC
TRBD2,TRBV10-1,.,TRBJ2-1,CASSAVATPSGGSYNEQFF,TGCGCCAGCAGTGCCGTGGCCACCCCTAGCGGGGGGTCCTACAATGAGCAGTTCTTC
.,TRBV9,.,TRBJ1-5,CASSVAGSSQPQHF,TGTGCCAGCAGCGTAGCGGGATCATCGCAGCCCCAGCATTTT
.,TRBV7-2,.,TRBJ2-2,CASSFPGYGELFF,TGTGCCAGCAGCTTCCCGGGATACGGGGAGCTGTTTTTT
TRBD2,TRBV5-1,.,TRBJ2-1,CASTLSGRADEQFF,TGCGCCAGCACCCTCAGCGGGAGGGCCGATGAGCAGTTCTTC